A selection of T cell receptor beta chains follows, all from one sample in a study of cytomegalovirus exposure and HLA in healthy donors. Sequencing was performed with immunoSEQ multiplex PCR; in TCRdb, only in-frame clones are kept and a portion is missing. This sample has about 110,000 clones, with approximately 80% found just once. Sequencing input: PBMCs. The receptor set was obtained from a woman younger than 45 in good health and CMV-seronegative. The CDR3 runs from the conserved cysteine through the conserved F or W.

j_call v_call cdr3_aa
TRBJ1-1 TRBV5-1 CASSSRTGEGTEAFF
TRBJ1-1 TRBV27 CASNTGRSTNTEAFF
TRBJ2-1 TRBV19 CASITAGACNEQFF
TRBJ1-1 TRBV5-1 CASSFAGCEAFF
TRBJ1-4 TRBV30 CAWSRANEKLFF
TRBJ1-4 TRBV5-1 CASSRDRENEKLFF
TRBJ1-2 TRBV5-1 CASSLAGENYGYTF
TRBJ2-5 TRBV29-1 CSVRDSQETQYF
TRBJ1-1 TRBV7-9 CASSLEGMRTEAFF
TRBJ2-1 TRBV6-5 CASRRGPRNEQFF
TRBJ1-1 TRBV18 CASSSTGTGGTEAFF
TRBJ2-5 TRBV2 CASSDKVKAELQETQYF
TRBJ1-1 TRBV5-1 CASSLTGGNTEAFF
TRBJ1-3 TRBV11-3 CASSSSSDRGIGNTIYF
TRBJ2-7 TRBV23-1 CASTYTGTESFYEQYF
TRBJ1-2 TRBV2 CASSLDSIGGYTF
TRBJ1-5 TRBV19 CASSIGGRRNQPQHF
TRBJ1-5 TRBV19 CASSTTPNRAGQPQHF
TRBJ2-2 TRBV7-6 CASSLVDSENTGELFF
TRBJ1-4 TRBV7-2 CASSLMAGGDEKLFF
TRBJ2-3 TRBV5-1 CASSLASGNADTQYF
TRBJ2-2 TRBV5-1 CASSLRGVGGGRDTGELFF
TRBJ2-1 TRBV19 CASSSGGYYEQFF
TRBJ1-6 TRBV30 CAWSVDRFGGANSPLHF
TRBJ1-5 TRBV2 CASSGTGGDQPQHF
TRBJ2-1 TRBV5-1 CASSLIAGKYNEQFF
TRBJ1-2 TRBV10-1 CASSEPGQTYGYTF
TRBJ1-5 TRBV18 CASSPSVTLSNQPQHF
TRBJ2-3 TRBV10-2 CASSDGQGLDTQYF
TRBJ1-1 TRBV7-9 CASSLGTGEGNTEAFF
TRBJ1-1 TRBV7-2 CASSPRTKAFF
TRBJ2-5 TRBV27 CASSLRGETQYF
TRBJ2-7 TRBV7-9 CASSPTTTSGMSYEQYF
TRBJ2-7 TRBV5-1 CASSLAPSYEQYF
TRBJ2-7 TRBV4-2 CASSQGRSEQYF
TRBJ1-1 TRBV6-5 CASRTGTGLTEAFF
TRBJ2-7 TRBV5-1 CASSLAGVLSYEQYF
TRBJ2-3 TRBV7-3 CASSLKPRDSLQDTQYF
TRBJ1-1 TRBV7-6 CASYPFPGGEAFF
TRBJ1-6 TRBV9 CASSEGGSSYNSPLHF
TRBJ1-2 TRBV27 CASSPQGDYGYTF
TRBJ1-2 TRBV18 CASSPTGLYGYTF
TRBJ2-3 TRBV29-1 CSVERGQGPSDTQYF
TRBJ2-3 TRBV19 CASSSPPPADTQYF
TRBJ2-7 TRBV11-3 CASSSQVEQYF
TRBJ1-1 TRBV18 CASSPPQNTEAFF
TRBJ1-2 TRBV29-1 CSVENRGKGYTF
TRBJ2-6 TRBV6-5 CASSYSSGAGANVLTF
TRBJ1-2 TRBV6-5 CASRPSRDSYGYTF
TRBJ1-1 TRBV9 CASSVDERGTEAFF
TRBJ1-4 TRBV30 CAWRRGYATNEKLFF
TRBJ1-4 TRBV7-9 CASSSGTENEKLFF
TRBJ2-1 TRBV2 CASKRNGIEQFF
TRBJ2-7 TRBV2 CASRGGPLPPYEQYF
TRBJ1-2 TRBV7-9 CSSSLVQGRDGYTF
TRBJ1-2 TRBV10-3 CAISDPGEGSYGYTF
TRBJ2-3 TRBV5-1 CASSSPIGREGSDTQYF
TRBJ2-1 TRBV2 CASSEEGAVYNEQFF